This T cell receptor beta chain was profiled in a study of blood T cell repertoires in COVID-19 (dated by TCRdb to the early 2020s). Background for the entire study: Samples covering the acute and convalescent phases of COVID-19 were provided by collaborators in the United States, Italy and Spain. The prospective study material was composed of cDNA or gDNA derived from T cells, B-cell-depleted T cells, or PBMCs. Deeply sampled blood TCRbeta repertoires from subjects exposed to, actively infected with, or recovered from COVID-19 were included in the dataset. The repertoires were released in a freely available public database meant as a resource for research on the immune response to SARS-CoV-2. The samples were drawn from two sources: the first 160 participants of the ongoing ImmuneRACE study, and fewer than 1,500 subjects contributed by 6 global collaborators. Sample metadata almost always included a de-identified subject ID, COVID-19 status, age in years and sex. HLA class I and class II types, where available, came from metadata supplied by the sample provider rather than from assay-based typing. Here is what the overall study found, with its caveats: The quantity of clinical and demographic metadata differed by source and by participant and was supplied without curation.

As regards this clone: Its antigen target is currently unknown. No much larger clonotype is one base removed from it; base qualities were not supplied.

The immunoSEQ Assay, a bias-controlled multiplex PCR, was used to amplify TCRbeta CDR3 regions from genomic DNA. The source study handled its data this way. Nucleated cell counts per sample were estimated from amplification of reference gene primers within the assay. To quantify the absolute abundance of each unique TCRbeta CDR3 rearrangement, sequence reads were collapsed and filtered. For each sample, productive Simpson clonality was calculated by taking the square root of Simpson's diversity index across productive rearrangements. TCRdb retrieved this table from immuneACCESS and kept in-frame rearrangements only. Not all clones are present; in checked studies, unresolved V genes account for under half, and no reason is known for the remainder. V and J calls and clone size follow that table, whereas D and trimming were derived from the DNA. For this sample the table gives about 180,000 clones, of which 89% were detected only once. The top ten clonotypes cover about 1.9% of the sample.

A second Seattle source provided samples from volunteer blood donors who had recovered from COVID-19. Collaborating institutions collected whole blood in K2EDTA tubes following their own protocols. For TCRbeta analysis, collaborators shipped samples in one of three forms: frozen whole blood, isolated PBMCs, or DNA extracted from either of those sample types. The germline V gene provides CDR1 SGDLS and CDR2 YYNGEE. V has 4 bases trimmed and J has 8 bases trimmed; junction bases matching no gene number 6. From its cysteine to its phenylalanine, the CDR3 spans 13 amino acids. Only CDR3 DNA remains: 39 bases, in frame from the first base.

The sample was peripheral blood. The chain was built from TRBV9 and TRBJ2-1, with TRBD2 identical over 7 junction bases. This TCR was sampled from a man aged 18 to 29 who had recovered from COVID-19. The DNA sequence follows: TGTGCCAGCAGCCCCCAGCGGGGTGATGAGCAGTTCTTC. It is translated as CASSPQRGDEQFF.